A selection of T cell receptor beta chains follows, all from one sample in a study of blood T cells in healthy people across ages. TCRdb called the 5' RACE reads again in MiXCR, with one record for every CDR3 protein. The sample holds some 1.8 million distinct CDR3 sequences, 35% to 50% seen once. The material sequenced was blood. These receptors came from a human donor in good health. CDR3s include the opening cysteine and the closing phenylalanine or tryptophan. A D gene is named only where the DNA matches it firmly. Size is omitted from some rows. Given values are once, few, many or a class for expanded clones.

CDR3 DNA: TGTGCCACCAGTGATTTTAGGGGCACTGAAGCTTTCTTT; CDR3 protein: CATSDFRGTEAFF; CDR3 length: 13; J gene: TRBJ1-1; V gene: TRBV24-1; clone size: NA; D gene: NA
CDR3 DNA: TGCAGCGCTTCGACGGGAAGCGGCCAGCCCCAGCATTTT; CDR3 protein: CSASTGSGQPQHF; CDR3 length: 13; J gene: TRBJ1-5; V gene: TRBV29-1; clone size: NA; D gene: NA
CDR3 DNA: TGTGCCAGCAGCTTACCTTTGGGGGACTCACCGGGAGGGACCCAGTTCTTC; CDR3 protein: CASSLPLGDSPGGTQFF; CDR3 length: 17; J gene: TRBJ2-1; V gene: TRBV7-9; clone size: NA; D gene: TRBD2
CDR3 DNA: TGTGCCAGCAGCTTGGCCAAGGGACGAACCTACGAGCAGTACTTC; CDR3 protein: CASSLAKGRTYEQYF; CDR3 length: 15; J gene: TRBJ2-7; V gene: TRBV5-5; clone size: NA; D gene: NA
CDR3 DNA: TGTGCCAGCAGTTACAGCGGTGGGGACGGTCCCATCTATGGCTACACCTTC; CDR3 protein: CASSYSGGDGPIYGYTF; CDR3 length: 17; J gene: TRBJ1-2; V gene: TRBV6-5; clone size: NA; D gene: NA
CDR3 DNA: TGTGCCAGCAGTGAAAGTTCCCAGCCCCAGCATTTT; CDR3 protein: CASSESSQPQHF; CDR3 length: 12; J gene: TRBJ1-5; V gene: TRBV2; clone size: NA; D gene: NA
CDR3 DNA: TGTGCCAGCAGCCAAGGGGGCGTGGGCGCTGAAGCTTTCTTT; CDR3 protein: CASSQGGVGAEAFF; CDR3 length: 14; J gene: TRBJ1-1; V gene: TRBV3-1; clone size: NA; D gene: NA
CDR3 DNA: TGCGCCAGCACCTCCGGGGCTGAGCAGTTCTTC; CDR3 protein: CASTSGAEQFF; CDR3 length: 11; J gene: TRBJ2-1; V gene: TRBV5-1; clone size: few; D gene: NA
CDR3 DNA: TGCGCCAGCAGCCATCGCGGGACTAAGGCGGGCTATGGCCACACCTTC; CDR3 protein: CASSHRGTKAGYGHTF; CDR3 length: 16; J gene: TRBJ1-2; V gene: TRBV4-1; clone size: NA; D gene: NA
CDR3 DNA: TGTGCCAGCAGCTCCACGGGACAGAGCTCCTACAATGAGCAGTTCTTC; CDR3 protein: CASSSTGQSSYNEQFF; CDR3 length: 16; J gene: TRBJ2-1; V gene: TRBV9; clone size: few; D gene: TRBD1
CDR3 DNA: TGTGCCAGCGGCCCTTTAGGACAGGGCTACGAGCAGTACTTC; CDR3 protein: CASGPLGQGYEQYF; CDR3 length: 14; J gene: TRBJ2-7; V gene: TRBV12-3/TRBV12-4; clone size: NA; D gene: TRBD1
CDR3 DNA: TGCGCCAGCGGTCAGGGAAACAAAAACATTCAGTACTTC; CDR3 protein: CASGQGNKNIQYF; CDR3 length: 13; J gene: TRBJ2-4; V gene: TRBV5-1; clone size: NA; D gene: NA
CDR3 DNA: TGTGCCAGCAGCTCTACGGCGGGGGGGTACAATGAGCAGTTCTTC; CDR3 protein: CASSSTAGGYNEQFF; CDR3 length: 15; J gene: TRBJ2-1; V gene: TRBV11-2; clone size: NA; D gene: TRBD2
CDR3 DNA: TGTGCCAGCAGCATCCGGGTCTCAACTAATGAAAAACTGTTTTTT; CDR3 protein: CASSIRVSTNEKLFF; CDR3 length: 15; J gene: TRBJ1-4; V gene: TRBV7-2; clone size: NA; D gene: NA
CDR3 DNA: TGTGCCAGCAGCCGTGGGACTTACTTGAAGGAGCAGTACTTC; CDR3 protein: CASSRGTYLKEQYF; CDR3 length: 14; J gene: TRBJ2-7; V gene: TRBV3-1; clone size: few; D gene: NA
CDR3 DNA: TGCAGTGCCGGTGGGGCAGAGGGTCGGCCCCAGCATTTT; CDR3 protein: CSAGGAEGRPQHF; CDR3 length: 13; J gene: TRBJ1-5; V gene: TRBV20-1; clone size: NA; D gene: NA
CDR3 DNA: TGCAGCGCCACCCACCCTCCTGGCTATGGCTACACCTTC; CDR3 protein: CSATHPPGYGYTF; CDR3 length: 13; J gene: TRBJ1-2; V gene: TRBV29-1; clone size: NA; D gene: NA
CDR3 DNA: TGTGCCAGCAGCCCCATGACCAATTATTCACCCCTCCACTTT; CDR3 protein: CASSPMTNYSPLHF; CDR3 length: 14; J gene: TRBJ1-6; V gene: TRBV27; clone size: NA; D gene: NA